This T cell receptor beta chain is from a study of T-cell reconstitution after alpha-beta-depleted transplantation in children. The V end lost 5 bases, the J end lost 4 bases, and 11 bases lay between the germline ends. CDR1 and CDR2 from the germline V gene are SGHVS and FNYEAQ. This CDR3 spans 13 amino acids. Unique molecular identifiers were incorporated when the TCRbeta library was constructed. TCRdb used MiXCR to reprocess the PCR reads, holding one entry per CDR3 protein. The table lists 400,000 to 500,000 distinct CDR3 sequences, 11% of them singletons, with 5% to 6.5% in the top ten. Sequencing used PBMCs from the stem cell graft donor, obtained from the stem cell graft. The sequence was collected from a human donor who donated a stem cell graft to a child with acute myeloid leukemia. The rearrangement uses TRBV7-6 and TRBJ2-5; D possibly matches TRBD1 or TRBD2 (5 bases each). The CDR3 sequence: CASSLGTAETQYF. In nucleotides, the CDR3 is TGTGCCAGCAGCCTGGGGACGGCAGAGACCCAGTACTTC.